Below are 20 T cell receptor beta chains sequenced from a single sample in a study of human T cells and chemical hapten exposure. As to time point: patch test 1, 2 weeks after DPC sensitization. Treatment noted: therapeutic diphenylcyclopropenone sensitization with weekly scalp DPC. Using its own MiXCR run on the RACE reads, TCRdb lists one record per CDR3 protein. Of 150,000 to 200,000 distinct CDR3 sequences listed, more than 12% are singletons. The sequencing here drew on whole blood, taken in connection with sensitization to the hapten diphenylcyclopropenone (DPC). These receptors were taken from a woman aged 30 to 39 with alopecia areata. Some clones in this sample may be carry-over from other donors' samples.

This clonotype has more than one count but fewer than ten. The chain recombines TRBV20-1 with TRBJ1-5, with 9 bases lining up with TRBD1. V trimming: 6 bases; J trimming: 5 bases; junction bases outside the gene matches: 5. Looked up from germline, CDR1 is DFQATT and CDR2 is SNEGSKA (reference sequence). There are 13 residues in the CDR3. CDR3 residues: CSANRGRDQPQHF. The DNA for the CDR3 is TGCAGTGCGAACAGGGGGCGCGATCAGCCCCAGCATTTT.

The chain combines TRBV18 with TRBJ2-7; possible D gene TRBD1, 6 bases. Germline lookup yields CDR1 KGHSH and CDR2 LQKENI. The CDR3 spans 14 residues. V was cut by 3 bases and J by 3 bases, with 12 bases left in between. For the CDR3, the DNA is TGTGCCAGCTCACCTGGACAGATATACTACGAGCAGTACTTC. Its protein is CASSPGQIYYEQYF.

The chain uses TRBV28 and TRBJ1-5; no clear D gene. CDR3 length equals 16 residues. Trimming cost V 5 bases and J 5 bases, with 19 bases left between them. CDR1 is MDHEN, CDR2 SYDVKM, per germline. The CDR3 is CASSVLDTAFYQPQHF. CDR3 bases: TGTGCCAGCAGTGTACTTGACACCGCTTTTTATCAGCCCCAGCATTTT.

The chain has TRBV11-3 and TRBJ2-7; D is possibly TRBD2 (6 bases). The germline V and J ends were trimmed by 1 base and 3 bases, with 10 bases remaining between them. The CDR3 has 14 amino acids. Germline V gene data show CDR1 as SGHNT and CDR2 as YENEEA. In DNA form, the CDR3 reads TGTGCCAGCAGCTTAGTACCGGAGGGCTACGAGCAGTACTTC. This encodes CASSLVPEGYEQYF.

The rearrangement joins TRBV28 to TRBJ2-7; D may correspond to TRBD1 or TRBD2 (7 bases each). V lost 5 bases and J lost 6, with 14 bases in between. Germline loops: CDR1 MDHEN, CDR2 SYDVKM. The CDR3 totals 13 residues. CDR3 loop: CASSLDREGEQYF. CDR3 nucleotides: TGTGCCAGCAGTCTAGACAGGGAGGGCGAGCAGTACTTC.

The chain has TRBV12-3 or TRBV12-4 and TRBJ1-3; 7 bases are shared with TRBD1. J lost 0 bases, V lost 7 bases, and 12 bases had no gene match. The CDR3 spans 17 residues. In DNA form, the CDR3 reads TGTGCCAGCACCGAACCGGGACAGAGAGTCTCTGGAAACACCATATATTTT. Encoded protein: CASTEPGQRVSGNTIYF.

V usage is TRBV21-1 and J usage is TRBJ1-6; the table calls TRBD1, which could not be checked here. TRBV21-1 is listed as a pseudogene. CDR3 size: 14 residues. As DNA, the CDR3 is TGTGCCAGCAGCGAGGGACAGGGGGATTCACCCCTCCACTTT. It encodes CASSEGQGDSPLHF.

This clonotype came up many times. This chain joins TRBV7-2 and TRBJ2-3; a weak D match, TRBD2 (6 bases). CDR1 is SGHTA and CDR2 is FQGNSA in the germline V gene. This CDR3 region has 15 residues. V was cut by 2 bases and J by 0 bases, with 9 bases left in between. The CDR3 region has the DNA TGTGCCAGCAGCTTACCGGGACTGAGCACAGATACGCAGTATTTT. Protein sequence: CASSLPGLSTDTQYF.

This clonotype was seen repeatedly, ten times or more. The genes are TRBV7-9 and TRBJ2-5; 10 bases are a match to TRBD1. V gave up 0 bases and J gave up 4 bases; unmatched junction bases: 2. Germline CDR1 and CDR2: SEHNR and FQNEAQ (reference sequence). This CDR3 region has 15 residues. The CDR3 DNA reads as TGTGCCAGCAGCTTAGCGGACAGGGGGGCAGAGACCCAGTACTTC. Encoded protein: CASSLADRGAETQYF.

Comments on this clonotype: One junction end does not reproduce the germline sequence, and a read error may be involved. V gene TRBV9 combines with J gene TRBJ2-3; D gene ambiguous. The CDR3 consists of 15 residues. The V gene's germline CDR1 is SGDLS and CDR2 YYNGEE. The CDR3 nucleotides are TGTGCCAGCAGCGTAGAACACCTACCCACAAATACGCAGTATTTT. This codes for CASSVEHLPTNTQYF.

This clonotype appeared a few times. The rearrangement links TRBV15 to TRBJ1-1; 7 bases map to TRBD1. V lost 1 base and J lost 2; bases outside the gene matches: 4. Germline V gene lookup returns CDR1 LNHNV and CDR2 YYDKDF (reference sequence). The CDR3 loop spans 15 amino acids. CDR3 DNA: TGTGCCACCAGCAGAGGCGGGACAGCCAACACTGAAGCTTTCTTT. Translating it yields CATSRGGTANTEAFF.

As to this clonotype: At one end, the junction sequence differs from germline, possibly due to a read error. The rearrangement uses TRBV11-2 and TRBJ2-7; tentative D call: TRBD1 (5 bases). The germline gives CDR1 SGHAT, CDR2 FQNNGV. CDR3 length: 13 residues. CDR3 loop: CASSLNPGPLQDF. The CDR3 region has the DNA TGTGCCAGCAGCTTAAATCCAGGGCCCCTCCAGGACTTC. Complete variable domain (other parts from reference TRBV11-2 and TRBJ2-7): EAGVAQSPRYKIIEKRQSVAFWCNPISGHATLYWYQQILGQGPKLLIQFQNNGVVDDSQLPKDRFSAERLKGVDSTLKIQPAKLEDSAVYLCASSLNPGPLQDFGPGTRLTVT.

The chain couples TRBV6-5 to TRBJ2-1, with D perhaps TRBD1 (5 bases). This CDR3 contains 18 residues. Looked up from germline, CDR1 is MNHEY and CDR2 is SVGAGI. Deletions cut 8 bases from V and 3 bases from J, with 26 bases between. DNA of the CDR3: TGTGCCAGCGAGACCGGTACTGATGGTAGGGGCGGCTACAATGAGCAGTTCTTC. Translation: CASETGTDGRGGYNEQFF.

In this sample, this clonotype turned up many times. The chain joins TRBV3-1 to TRBJ1-6; D is unresolved. This CDR3 spans 14 amino acids. Germline V lookup: CDR1 LGHDT, CDR2 YNNKEL (reference sequence). The V gene lost 3 bases and the J gene lost 0 bases, with 3 bases spanning the gap. The CDR3 DNA follows: TGTGCCAGCAGCCAGGGCTCCTATAATTCACCCCTCCACTTT. This sequence encodes CASSQGSYNSPLHF.

CDR3 coding DNA: TGTGCCAGCGACCGGACAGGGGTGACAGATACGCAGTATTTT. It is translated as CASDRTGVTDTQYF. This chain links TRBV2 with TRBJ2-3; 9 nucleotides align to TRBD1. Trimming removed 8 bases from V and 3 bases from J; junction bases left unmatched: 6. Germline-derived CDR1 and CDR2 are SNHLY and FYNNEI. The CDR3 has 14 residues.

The rearrangement links TRBV7-2 to TRBJ1-6; D is unclear. V gave up 2 bases and J gave up 8 bases, with 13 bases separating them. The germline gives CDR1 SGHTA, CDR2 FQGNSA. This CDR3 spans 15 amino acids. The CDR3 sequence: CASSLNGFGDSPLHF. The CDR3 nucleotides are TGTGCCAGCAGCTTAAATGGTTTCGGTGATTCACCCCTCCACTTT. Together with reference TRBV7-2 and TRBJ1-6, the CDR3 gives the full variable domain: GAGVSQSPSNKVTEKGKDVELRCDPISGHTALYWYRQSLGQGLEFLIYFQGNSAPDKSGLPSDRFSAERTGGSVSTLTIQRTQQEDSAVYLCASSLNGFGDSPLHFGNGTRLTVT.

This clonotype was found a few times. The V gene is TRBV5-4, the J gene TRBJ2-2; TRBD1 agrees at 9 bases. This CDR3 comprises 17 residues. V gave up 0 bases and J gave up 1 base; unmatched junction bases: 4. Per the germline V gene, CDR1 is SGHNT and CDR2 is YYREEE (reference sequence). CDR3 residues: CASSLAPGQGNTGELFF. In nucleotides, the CDR3 is TGTGCCAGCAGCTTGGCTCCGGGACAGGGGAACACCGGGGAGCTGTTTTTT.

This sequence joins TRBV5-4 and TRBJ2-7; D is unclear. CDR3 length: 13 residues. Per germline, CDR1 SGHNT and CDR2 YYREEE (reference sequence). V was shortened by 4 bases and J by 4 bases, with 12 bases between the two germline ends. The CDR3 region has the DNA TGTGCCAGCAGCCTCCCCAACGGGTACGAGCAGTACTTC. Residues: CASSLPNGYEQYF.

This clonotype was recorded at least ten times. This chain uses TRBV7-3 with TRBJ2-5, with 9 nucleotides matching TRBD1. The CDR3 runs to 15 residues. CDR1 and CDR2 from the germline V gene are SGHTA and FQGTGA. J gave up 4 bases and V 4 bases, and 7 bases lay outside the gene matches. The CDR3 nucleotides are TGTGCCAGCAGCTCCTCGGGACAGGGTGGAGAGACCCAGTACTTC. Protein: CASSSSGQGGETQYF.

In this sample, this clonotype turned up a few times. The chain employs TRBV28 and TRBJ2-1; tentative D call: TRBD2 (5 bases). This CDR3 comprises 14 residues. V gave up 4 bases and J gave up 6 bases, with 13 bases separating them. Germline V gene data show CDR1 as MDHEN and CDR2 as SYDVKM. For the CDR3, the DNA is TGTGCCAGCAGTTCGGCTGTTGGGAGCAATGAGCAGTTCTTC. It yields the protein CASSSAVGSNEQFF.